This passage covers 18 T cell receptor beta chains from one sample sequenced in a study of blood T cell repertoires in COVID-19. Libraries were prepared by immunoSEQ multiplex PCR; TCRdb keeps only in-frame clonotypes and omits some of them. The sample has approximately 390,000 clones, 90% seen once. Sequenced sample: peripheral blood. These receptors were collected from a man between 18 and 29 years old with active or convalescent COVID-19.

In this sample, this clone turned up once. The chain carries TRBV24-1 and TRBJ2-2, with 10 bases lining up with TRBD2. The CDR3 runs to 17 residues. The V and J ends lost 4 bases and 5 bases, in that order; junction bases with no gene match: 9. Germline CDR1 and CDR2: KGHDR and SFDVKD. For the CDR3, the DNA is TGTGCCACCAGTGAGTTGGCTAGCGGGAGTCCTACCGGGGAGCTGTTTTTT. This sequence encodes CATSELASGSPTGELFF.

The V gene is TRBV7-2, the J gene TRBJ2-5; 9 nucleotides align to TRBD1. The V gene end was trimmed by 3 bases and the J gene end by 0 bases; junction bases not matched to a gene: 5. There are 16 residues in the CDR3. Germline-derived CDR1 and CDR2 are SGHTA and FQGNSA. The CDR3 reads CASSLGTGSNQETQYF. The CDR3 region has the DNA TGTGCCAGCAGCTTGGGGACAGGGAGTAACCAAGAGACCCAGTACTTC.

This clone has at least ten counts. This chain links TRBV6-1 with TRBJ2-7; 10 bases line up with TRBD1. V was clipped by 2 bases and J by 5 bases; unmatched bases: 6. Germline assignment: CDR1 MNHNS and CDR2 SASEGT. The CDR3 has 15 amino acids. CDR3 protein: CASSEWGQGSDEQYF. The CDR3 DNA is TGTGCCAGCAGTGAATGGGGACAGGGGTCGGACGAGCAGTACTTC.

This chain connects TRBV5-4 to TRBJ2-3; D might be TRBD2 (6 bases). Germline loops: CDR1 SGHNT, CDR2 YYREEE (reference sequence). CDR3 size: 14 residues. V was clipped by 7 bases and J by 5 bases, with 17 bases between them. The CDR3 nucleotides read TGTGCCAGCGGTACGACGGGAGTGAGAGATACGCAGTATTTT. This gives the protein CASGTTGVRDTQYF.

CDR3 in amino acids: CASSTGQGASNQPQHF. CDR3 DNA: TGTGCCAGCAGCACGGGACAGGGGGCCAGCAATCAGCCCCAGCATTTT. This chain uses TRBV28 with TRBJ1-5; 12 positions agree with TRBD1. Per the germline V gene, CDR1 is MDHEN and CDR2 is SYDVKM. CDR3 length: 16 residues. J gave up 1 base and V 6 bases, and 4 bases lay outside the gene matches.

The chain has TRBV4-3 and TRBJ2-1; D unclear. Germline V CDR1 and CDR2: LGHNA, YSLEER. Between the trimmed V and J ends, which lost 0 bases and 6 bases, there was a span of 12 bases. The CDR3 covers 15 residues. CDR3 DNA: TGCGCCAGCAGCCAAGATTATGCGACTTTCAATGAGCAGTTCTTC. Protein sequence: CASSQDYATFNEQFF.

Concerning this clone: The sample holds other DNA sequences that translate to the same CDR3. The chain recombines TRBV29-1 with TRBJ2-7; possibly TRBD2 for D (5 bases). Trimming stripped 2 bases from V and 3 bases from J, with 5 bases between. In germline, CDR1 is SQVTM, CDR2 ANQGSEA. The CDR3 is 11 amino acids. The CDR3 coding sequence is TGCAGCGTTGAACGGGGCTACGAGCAGTACTTC. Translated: CSVERGYEQYF.

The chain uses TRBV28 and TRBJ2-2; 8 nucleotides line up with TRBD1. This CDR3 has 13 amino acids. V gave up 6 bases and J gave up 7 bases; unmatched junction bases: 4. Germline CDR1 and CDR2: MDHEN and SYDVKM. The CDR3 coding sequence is TGTGCCAGCAGCTCAGGGGGCATCGGGGAGCTGTTTTTT. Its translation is CASSSGGIGELFF.

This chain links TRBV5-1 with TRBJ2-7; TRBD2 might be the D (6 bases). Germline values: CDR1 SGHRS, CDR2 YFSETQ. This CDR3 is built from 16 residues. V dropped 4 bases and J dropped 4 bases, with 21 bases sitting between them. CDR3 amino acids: CASSVTRIKSLYEQYF. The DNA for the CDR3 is TGCGCCAGCAGCGTGACTAGAATTAAGTCCCTTTACGAGCAGTACTTC.

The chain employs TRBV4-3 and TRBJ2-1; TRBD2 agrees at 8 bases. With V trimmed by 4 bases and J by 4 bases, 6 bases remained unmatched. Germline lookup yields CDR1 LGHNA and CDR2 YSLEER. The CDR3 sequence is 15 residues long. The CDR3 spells CASSLTAGGYNEQFF. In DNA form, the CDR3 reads TGCGCCAGCAGCCTCACCGCGGGGGGTTACAATGAGCAGTTCTTC.

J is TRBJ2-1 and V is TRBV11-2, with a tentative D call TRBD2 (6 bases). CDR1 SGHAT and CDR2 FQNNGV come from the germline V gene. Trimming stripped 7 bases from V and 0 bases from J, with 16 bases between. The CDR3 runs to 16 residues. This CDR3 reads CASTPTPGSSYNEQFF. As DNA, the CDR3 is TGTGCCAGCACCCCAACCCCCGGGAGCTCCTACAATGAGCAGTTCTTC.

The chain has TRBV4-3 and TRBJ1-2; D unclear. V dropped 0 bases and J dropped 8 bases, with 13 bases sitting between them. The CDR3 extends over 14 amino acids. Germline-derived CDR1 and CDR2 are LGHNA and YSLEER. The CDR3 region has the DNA TGCGCCAGCAGCCAAGATATAGCAGCACTGGGCTACACCTTC. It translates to CASSQDIAALGYTF.

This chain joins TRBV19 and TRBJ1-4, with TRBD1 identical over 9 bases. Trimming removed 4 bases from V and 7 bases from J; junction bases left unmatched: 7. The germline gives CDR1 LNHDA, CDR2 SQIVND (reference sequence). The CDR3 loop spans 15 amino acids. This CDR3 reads CASSSTGGASEKLFF. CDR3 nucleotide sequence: TGTGCCAGTAGTAGCACAGGGGGCGCGAGTGAAAAACTGTTTTTT. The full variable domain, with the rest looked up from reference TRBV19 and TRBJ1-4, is DGGITQSPKYLFRKEGQNVTLSCEQNLNHDAMYWYRQDPGQGLRLIYYSQIVNDFQKGDIAEGYSVSREKKESFPLTVTSAQKNPTAFYLCASSSTGGASEKLFFGSGTQLSVL.

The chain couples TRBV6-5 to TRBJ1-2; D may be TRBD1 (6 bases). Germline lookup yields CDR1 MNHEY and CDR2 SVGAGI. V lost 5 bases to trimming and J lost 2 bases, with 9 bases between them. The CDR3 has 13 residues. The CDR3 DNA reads TGTGCCAGCAGTCCCGGACAGAACTATGGCTACACCTTC. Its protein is CASSPGQNYGYTF.

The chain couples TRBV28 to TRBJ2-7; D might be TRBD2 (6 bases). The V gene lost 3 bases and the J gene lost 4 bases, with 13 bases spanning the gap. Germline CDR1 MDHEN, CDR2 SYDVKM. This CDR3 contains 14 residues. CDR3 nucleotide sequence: TGTGCCAGCAGTTTCGGGGGAGCCCCATACGAGCAGTACTTC. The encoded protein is CASSFGGAPYEQYF.

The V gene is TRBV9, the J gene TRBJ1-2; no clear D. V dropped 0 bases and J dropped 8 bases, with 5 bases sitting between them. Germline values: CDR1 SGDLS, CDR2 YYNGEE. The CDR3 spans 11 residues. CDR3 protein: CASSVGQGYTF. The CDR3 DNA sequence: TGTGCCAGCAGCGTAGGACAAGGCTACACCTTC.

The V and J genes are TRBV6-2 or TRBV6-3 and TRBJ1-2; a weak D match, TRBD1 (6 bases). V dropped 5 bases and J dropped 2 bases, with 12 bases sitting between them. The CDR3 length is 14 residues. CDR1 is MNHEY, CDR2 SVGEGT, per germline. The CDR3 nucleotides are TGTGCCAGCAGTCAGGGGAACGTGAACTATGGCTACACCTTC. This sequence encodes CASSQGNVNYGYTF.

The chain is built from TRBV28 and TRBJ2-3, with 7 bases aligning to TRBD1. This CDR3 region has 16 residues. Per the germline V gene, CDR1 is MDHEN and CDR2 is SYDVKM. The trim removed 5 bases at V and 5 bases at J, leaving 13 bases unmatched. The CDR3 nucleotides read TGTGCCAGCAGTAAACCCAGGACAGGTGTGGGAGATACGCAGTATTTT. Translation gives CASSKPRTGVGDTQYF.